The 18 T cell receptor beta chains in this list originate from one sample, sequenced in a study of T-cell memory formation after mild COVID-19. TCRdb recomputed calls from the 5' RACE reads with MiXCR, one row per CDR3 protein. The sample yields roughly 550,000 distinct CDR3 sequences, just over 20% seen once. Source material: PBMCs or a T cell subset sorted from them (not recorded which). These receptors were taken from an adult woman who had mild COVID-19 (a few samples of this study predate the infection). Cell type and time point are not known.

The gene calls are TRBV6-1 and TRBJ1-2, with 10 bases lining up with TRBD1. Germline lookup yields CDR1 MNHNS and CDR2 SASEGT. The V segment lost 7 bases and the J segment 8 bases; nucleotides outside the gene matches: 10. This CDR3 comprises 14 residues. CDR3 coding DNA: TGTGCCAGCACCCCCGACAGGGGGCTAGAAGGCTACACCTTC. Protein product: CASTPDRGLEGYTF.

CDR3 in amino acids: CASDGSGANVLTF. Written as DNA, the CDR3 is TGTGCCAGCGACGGCTCTGGGGCCAACGTCCTGACTTTC. J is TRBJ2-6 and V is TRBV7-9; D ambiguous. This CDR3 comprises 13 residues. V was shortened by 8 bases and J by 0 bases, with 5 bases between the two germline ends. Germline assignment: CDR1 SEHNR and CDR2 FQNEAQ (reference sequence).

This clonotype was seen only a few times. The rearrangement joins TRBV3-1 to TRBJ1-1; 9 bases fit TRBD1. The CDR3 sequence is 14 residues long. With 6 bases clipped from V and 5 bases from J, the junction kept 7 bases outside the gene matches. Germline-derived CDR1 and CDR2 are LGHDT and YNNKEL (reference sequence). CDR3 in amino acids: CASRPQGARTEAFF. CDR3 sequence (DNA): TGTGCCAGCAGACCACAGGGGGCCAGGACTGAAGCTTTCTTT.

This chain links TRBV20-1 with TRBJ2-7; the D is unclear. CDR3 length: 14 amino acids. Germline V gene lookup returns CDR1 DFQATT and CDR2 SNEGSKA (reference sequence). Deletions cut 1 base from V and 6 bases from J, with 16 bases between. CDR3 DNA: TGCAGTGCTAGAGCAATGGGGATAGTTGGCGAGCAGTACTTC. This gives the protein CSARAMGIVGEQYF.

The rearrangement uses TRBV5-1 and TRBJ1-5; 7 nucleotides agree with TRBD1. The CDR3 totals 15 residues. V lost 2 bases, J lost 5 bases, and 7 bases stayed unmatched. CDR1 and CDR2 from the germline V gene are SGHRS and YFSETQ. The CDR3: CASSLTGTEYQPQHF. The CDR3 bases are TGCGCCAGCAGCTTAACGGGGACAGAATATCAGCCCCAGCATTTT.

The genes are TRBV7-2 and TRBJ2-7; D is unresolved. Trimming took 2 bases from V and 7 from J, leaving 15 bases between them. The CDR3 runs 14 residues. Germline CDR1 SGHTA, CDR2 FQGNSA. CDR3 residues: CASSLKRTEGEQYF. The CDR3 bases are TGTGCCAGCAGCTTAAAAAGGACCGAAGGAGAGCAGTACTTC.

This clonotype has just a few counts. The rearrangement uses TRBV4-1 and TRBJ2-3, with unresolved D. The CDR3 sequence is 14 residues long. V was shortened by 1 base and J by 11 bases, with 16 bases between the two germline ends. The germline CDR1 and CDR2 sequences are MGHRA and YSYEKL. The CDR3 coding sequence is TGCGCCAGCAGCCAAGGCAGCCTCCCCGGTGAGCAGTATTTT. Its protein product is CASSQGSLPGEQYF.

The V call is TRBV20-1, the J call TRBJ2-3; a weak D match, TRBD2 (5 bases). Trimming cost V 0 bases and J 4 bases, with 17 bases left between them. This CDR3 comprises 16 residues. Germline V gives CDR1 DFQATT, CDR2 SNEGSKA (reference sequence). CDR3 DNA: TGCAGTGCTAGAGATACGGGAAGGCAGCCCTCAGATACGCAGTATTTT. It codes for CSARDTGRQPSDTQYF.

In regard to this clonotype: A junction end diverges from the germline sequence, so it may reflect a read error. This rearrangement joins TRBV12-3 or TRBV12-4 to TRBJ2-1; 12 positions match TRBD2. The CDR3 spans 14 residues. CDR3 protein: CASSLAGGPTEQFF. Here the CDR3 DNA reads TGTGCCAGCAGTCTAGCGGGAGGGCCGACTGAGCAGTTCTTC.

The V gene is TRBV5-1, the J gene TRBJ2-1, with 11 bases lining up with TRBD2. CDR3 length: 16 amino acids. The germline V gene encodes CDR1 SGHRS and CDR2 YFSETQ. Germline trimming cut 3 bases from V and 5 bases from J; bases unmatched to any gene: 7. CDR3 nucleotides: TGCGCCAGCAGCTCTCAAACTAGCGGGGGAAACAATGAGCAGTTCTTC. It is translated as CASSSQTSGGNNEQFF.

The DNA of the CDR3 is TGTGCCAGCAGAGACGGCTATGGCTACACCTTC. Residues: CASRDGYGYTF. The chain combines TRBV6-1 with TRBJ1-2; no clear D gene. The V end was cut by 6 bases, the J end by 4 bases, with 6 bases between. The CDR3 is 11 residues long. The germline V gene has CDR1 MNHNS and CDR2 SASEGT.

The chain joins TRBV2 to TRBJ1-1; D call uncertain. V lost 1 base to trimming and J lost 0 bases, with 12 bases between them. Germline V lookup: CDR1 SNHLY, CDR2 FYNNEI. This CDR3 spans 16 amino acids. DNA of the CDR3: TGTGCCAGCAGTGAAGGAGCGGGGTTGCTGAACACTGAAGCTTTCTTT. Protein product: CASSEGAGLLNTEAFF.

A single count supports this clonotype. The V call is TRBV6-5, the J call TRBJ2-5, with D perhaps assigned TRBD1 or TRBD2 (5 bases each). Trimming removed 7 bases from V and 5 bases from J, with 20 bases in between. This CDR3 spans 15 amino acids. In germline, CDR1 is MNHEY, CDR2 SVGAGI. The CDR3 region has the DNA TGTGCCAGCATCCCGGGACCTGCCGCAGGGGAGACCCAGTACTTC. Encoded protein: CASIPGPAAGETQYF.

CDR3 DNA sequence: TGTGCCAGCAGCCGAAGTGACAGAGGGGTTTACGAGCAGTACTTC. This translates into CASSRSDRGVYEQYF. V gene TRBV3-1 combines with J gene TRBJ2-7; D is perhaps TRBD1 or TRBD2 (5 bases each). In germline, CDR1 is LGHDT, CDR2 YNNKEL (reference sequence). The CDR3 length is 15 residues. Deletions cut 4 bases from V and 4 bases from J, with 17 bases between.

The CDR3 sequence is CASSVLREGTEAFF. CDR3 DNA: TGTGCCAGTAGTGTCCTGAGGGAGGGCACTGAAGCTTTCTTT. The chain has TRBV19 and TRBJ1-1; D gene uncertain. CDR1 LNHDA and CDR2 SQIVND come from the germline V gene (reference sequence). The CDR3 covers 14 residues. Deletions cut 5 bases from V and 4 bases from J, with 14 bases between.

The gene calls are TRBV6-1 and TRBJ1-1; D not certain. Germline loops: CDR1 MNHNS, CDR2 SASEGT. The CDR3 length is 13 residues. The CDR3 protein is CVGRWAENTEAFF. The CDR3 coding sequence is TGTGTAGGTAGGTGGGCCGAGAACACTGAAGCTTTCTTT.

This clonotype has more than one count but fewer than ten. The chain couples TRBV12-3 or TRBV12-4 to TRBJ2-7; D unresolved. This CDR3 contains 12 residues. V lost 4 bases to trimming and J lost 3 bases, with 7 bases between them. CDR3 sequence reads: CASSYYGYEQYF. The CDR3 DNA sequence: TGTGCCAGCAGTTATTATGGCTACGAGCAGTACTTC.

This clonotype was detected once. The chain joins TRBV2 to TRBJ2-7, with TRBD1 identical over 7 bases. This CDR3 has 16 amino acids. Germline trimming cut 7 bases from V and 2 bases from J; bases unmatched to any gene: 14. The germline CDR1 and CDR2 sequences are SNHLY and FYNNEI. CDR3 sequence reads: CASTGKPGTAAYEQYF. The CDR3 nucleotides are TGTGCCAGCACCGGGAAACCCGGGACAGCAGCCTACGAGCAGTACTTC.